The present T cell receptor (beta chain) was sequenced within a study of identical twins. Notes on the study in general: Out-of-frame alpha sequences that twins shared showed excess low generation probability.

TCRdb re-called the 5' RACE reads through MiXCR, storing one row per CDR3 protein. Of hundreds of thousands of distinct CDR3 sequences listed, about 9.4% are singletons. V lost 0 bases to trimming and J lost 0 bases, with 12 bases between them. Germline V gives CDR1 DFQATT, CDR2 SNEGSKA (reference sequence). This CDR3 contains 15 residues. This clonotype has more than one count but fewer than ten. The antigen is undetermined. This sample also belongs to another study, concerning yellow fever vaccine responses in identical twins.

Sequences were obtained from PBMCs. The chain employs TRBV20-1 and TRBJ2-7, with D unclear. The TCR was taken from a woman aged 18-30 years in good health. CDR3 residues: CSARDRRGRSYEQYF. In DNA, the CDR3 is TGCAGTGCTAGAGATAGACGAGGCCGCTCCTACGAGCAGTACTTC.